This T cell receptor (beta chain) was captured by sequencing in a study of vaccination effects on CD4 cells after COVID-19. Method: immunoSEQ multiplex PCR; TCRdb's copy keeps in-frame clones and lacks some. The repertoire has about 71,000 clones, around 72% of them found once; the top ten carry approximately 3.8%. Antigen-specific CD4+ T cell clonotypes were called by their expansion after viral peptide-pool culture in ViraFEST. After about 10 days in culture, the CD4+ T cells were isolated. In the vaccine recipients, nucleocapsid antibodies were negative and there was no prior SARS-CoV-2 infection. Half-medium exchanges with IL-2 medium took place on days 3 and 7. General study points: The study found marked clonal contraction of infection- and vaccine-induced clones late after vaccination. Researchers report that only 1 of 255 vaccine-induced clones in healthy vaccinees cross-reacted with common cold coronaviruses. Few convalescent patients, and no early post-infection timepoints, were available to the study.

For this clone: Antigen specificity is unknown.

The sequence was collected from a human donor who received a COVID-19 vaccine. This specimen was CD4+ T cells from PBMCs cultured with HCoV-OC43 spike peptides, taken before COVID-19 vaccination. Documented subset: HCoV-OC43 spike overlapping peptide pool stimulation.

CDR3 sequence: CASSVAGALNSPLHF. The CDR3, as DNA: TGTGCCAGCAGCGTAGCCGGGGCCCTCAATTCACCCCTCCACTTT. The chain combines TRBV9 with TRBJ1-6; a weak D match, TRBD1 (5 bases). This CDR3 contains 15 residues. The V gene lost 0 bases and the J gene lost 7 bases, with 11 bases spanning the gap. Germline-derived CDR1 and CDR2 are SGDLS and YYNGEE.